The clone carrying this T cell receptor beta chain was seen more than once but under ten times. Antigen specificity is unknown. PCR was performed a second time for 7 to 11 cycles using a sample-barcoded 5' primer and a J-beta primer mix. MiXCR was run by TCRdb on the 5' RACE reads, yielding one entry per CDR3 protein. The sample holds about 780,000 distinct CDR3 sequences, 46% seen once. The data belong to a study of blood T cells in healthy people across ages. Overall study: Through template switching, about one barcoded beta molecule was captured per two T cells, as measured in model experiments. Study-level results: Diversity was higher, and naive CD4+ cells more numerous, in long-lived donors than in aged donors.

This sequence was found in a man aged 80 or over in good health. Sequencing was done on a sample of blood.

The CDR3 here is CASSLDWGSSYNEQFF. CDR3 nucleotide sequence: TGTGCCAGCAGCCTCGACTGGGGGAGCTCCTACAATGAGCAGTTCTTC. The V gene is TRBV7-6, the J gene TRBJ2-1; either TRBD1 or TRBD2 may supply D (5 bases each). CDR1 SGHVS and CDR2 FNYEAQ come from the germline V gene. Trimming shortened V by 5 bases and J by 0 bases, and 14 bases separated the two germline ends. The CDR3 contains 16 residues.